These T cell receptor beta chains were read from a single sample in a study of shared clonotypes between healthy human individuals. Profiling relied on immunoSEQ multiplex PCR, and the TCRdb table lists in-frame clones only, not all of them. Of roughly 650,000 clones listed, 97% were seen once; the top ten hold 0.045% to 0.07%. Material: naive CD4+ T cells sorted from blood. These receptors all come from a woman aged 30 to 39 in good health. Each CDR3 is given with its conserved first and last residue. The D gene is left open where the match is weak.

>-|TRBJ2-7|TRBV23-1
CASSHRIDRRYYEQYF
TGCGCCAGCAGTCACAGGATCGACAGACGCTACTACGAGCAGTACTTC
>-|TRBJ2-1|TRBV10-3
CAISGGLTYNEQFF
TGTGCCATCAGTGGGGGGCTAACCTACAATGAGCAGTTCTTC
>-|TRBJ1-5|TRBV27
CASSFQGSNQPQHF
TGTGCCAGCAGTTTCCAGGGAAGCAATCAGCCCCAGCATTTT
>-|TRBJ1-5|TRBV27
CASSGGGNQPQHF
TGTGCCAGCTCAGGTGGGGGCAATCAGCCCCAGCATTTT
>-|TRBJ2-1|TRBV5-1
CASSPQGDNEQFF
TGCGCCAGCAGCCCGCAGGGAGACAATGAGCAGTTCTTC
>TRBD2|TRBJ2-7|TRBV28
CASSPGTAPGLAAYEQYF
TGTGCCAGCAGCCCCGGGACAGCTCCGGGACTAGCGGCCTACGAGCAGTACTTC
>-|TRBJ1-6|TRBV7-2
CASSSTGRGYSPLHF
TGTGCCAGCAGCTCAACAGGGCGCGGATATTCACCCCTCCACTTT
>-|TRBJ1-5|TRBV7-8
CASSLTGPPSNQPQHF
TGTGCCAGCAGCTTAACCGGGCCCCCTAGCAATCAGCCCCAGCATTTT
>TRBD2|TRBJ2-5|TRBV5-1
CASSSQGLAGVETQYF
TGCGCCAGCAGCTCCCAGGGATTAGCGGGAGTCGAGACCCAGTACTTC
>TRBD2|TRBJ2-1|TRBV11-2
CASSARLAGGNNEQFF
TGTGCCAGCAGCGCCAGACTAGCGGGAGGTAACAATGAGCAGTTCTTC
>-|TRBJ1-5|TRBV27
CASSDPRGGRLQPQHF
TGTGCCAGCAGTGATCCCCGTGGGGGGCGACTTCAGCCCCAGCATTTT
>TRBD1|TRBJ1-5|TRBV19
CASSGQGVGPQHF
TGTGCCAGTAGCGGACAGGGGGTCGGGCCCCAGCATTTT